The T cell receptor beta chain described here comes from a study of shared clonotypes between healthy human individuals. Overall study: Donor composition was a couple of women and a few men, aged 18 to 49. Study outcomes and limitations: Genetic and exposure-history diversity was limited by the small donor number.

Some 100 million PBMCs went into genomic DNA for unsorted samples. Over several immunoSEQ plates, each subset's genomic DNA was distributed in even portions. Profiled with immunoSEQ multiplex PCR; TCRdb holds only in-frame clones, not every one. The table lists 550,000 to 600,000 clones, roughly four fifths of them singletons. This clone was recorded once. Its antigen remains unknown. V shed 3 bases and J shed 11 bases, with 10 bases lying between them. Per the germline V gene, CDR1 is SGHAT and CDR2 is FQNNGV. The CDR3 is 11 residues long. This sequence was found in a woman aged 40-49 years in good health. Some clones in this sample may be carry-over from other donors' samples. This chain joins TRBV11-2 and TRBJ2-5; no firm D call. Sequenced: PBMCs. CDR3 DNA sequence: TGTGCCAGCAGCTTGGCGCTGGAGCAGTACTTC. It codes for CASSLALEQYF.